Listed below are T cell receptor beta chains from one sample, sequenced in a study of type 1 regulatory T cells. TCRdb redid the calling of the reads with MiXCR, one entry per CDR3 protein. The sample carries about 74,000 distinct CDR3 sequences, roughly three fifths recorded once. These TCRs' antigens remain unknown. Material for sequencing was cultured T cells, either the whole culture or a sorted T cell fraction (not recorded which). The receptors here all came from a human donor in good health. Both conserved end residues are part of each CDR3. The order of the fields is J gene, V gene, clone size, CDR3 length, D gene, CDR3 DNA, CDR3 protein. The D gene is left open where the match is weak. Some rows have no size entry. The others give once, few or many, or a class for an expanded clone.

TRBJ2-7	TRBV28	few	13	-	TGTGCCAGCAGTATTTCCCCCGTGTACGAGCAGTACTTC	CASSISPVYEQYF
TRBJ2-7	TRBV7-9	-	12	-	TGTGCCAGCAGCTCCCGATCCTACGAGCAGTACTTC	CASSSRSYEQYF
TRBJ2-3	TRBV12-3/TRBV12-4	once	15	TRBD2	TGTGCCAGCAGTTTCGGACTAGCGGGAGCAGATACGCAGTATTTT	CASSFGLAGADTQYF
TRBJ2-7	TRBV27	-	15	TRBD2	TGTGCCAGCAGTCCCATCGGGCGGGAGTCCTACGAGCAGTACTTC	CASSPIGRESYEQYF
TRBJ2-5	TRBV20-1	-	15	TRBD2	TGCAGTGCCAGAGCCCCTAGCGGGAGTAAAGAGACCCAGTACTTC	CSARAPSGSKETQYF
TRBJ2-7	TRBV28	-	13	-	TGTGCCAGCAATGGGGGGAGCTCCTACGAGCAGTACTTC	CASNGGSSYEQYF
TRBJ2-1	TRBV10-3	-	14	-	TGTGCCATCAGTGATCCGTTACGGGACAATGAGCAGTTCTTC	CAISDPLRDNEQFF
TRBJ2-2	TRBV20-1	-	11	-	TGCAGTGCTAGAGGGGCTACGGAGCTGTTTTTT	CSARGATELFF
TRBJ2-5	TRBV11-3	-	13	-	TGTGCCAGCAGCTTAGTGACCAAAGAGACCCAGTACTTC	CASSLVTKETQYF
TRBJ2-2	TRBV25-1	once	16	TRBD2	TGTGCCAGCAGCAGACTAGCGGGAGCTACCACCGGGGAGCTGTTTTTT	CASSRLAGATTGELFF